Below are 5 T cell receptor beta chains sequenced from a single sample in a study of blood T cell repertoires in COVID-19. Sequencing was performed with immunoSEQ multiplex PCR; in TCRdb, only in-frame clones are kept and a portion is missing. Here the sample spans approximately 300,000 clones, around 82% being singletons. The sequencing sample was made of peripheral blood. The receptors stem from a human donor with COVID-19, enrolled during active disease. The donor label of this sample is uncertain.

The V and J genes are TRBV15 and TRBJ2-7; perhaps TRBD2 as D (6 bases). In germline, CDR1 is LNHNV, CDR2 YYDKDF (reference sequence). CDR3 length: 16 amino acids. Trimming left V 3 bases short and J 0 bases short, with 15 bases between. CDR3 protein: CATSSSGTLGSYEQYF. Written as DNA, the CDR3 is TGTGCCACCAGCAGTTCCGGGACTCTCGGCTCCTACGAGCAGTACTTC.

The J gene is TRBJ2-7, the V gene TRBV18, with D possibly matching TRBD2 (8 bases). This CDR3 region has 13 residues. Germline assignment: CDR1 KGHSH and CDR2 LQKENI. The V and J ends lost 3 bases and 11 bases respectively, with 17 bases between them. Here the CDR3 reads CASSPERGTEEYF. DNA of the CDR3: TGTGCCAGCTCACCCGAGCGGGGGACAGAGGAGTACTTC.

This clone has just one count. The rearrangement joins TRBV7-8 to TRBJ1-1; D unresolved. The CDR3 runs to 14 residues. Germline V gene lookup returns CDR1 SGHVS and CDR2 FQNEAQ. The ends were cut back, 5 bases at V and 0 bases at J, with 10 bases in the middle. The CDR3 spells CASSVGTVNTEAFF. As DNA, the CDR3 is TGTGCCAGCAGCGTGGGTACAGTGAACACTGAAGCTTTCTTT.

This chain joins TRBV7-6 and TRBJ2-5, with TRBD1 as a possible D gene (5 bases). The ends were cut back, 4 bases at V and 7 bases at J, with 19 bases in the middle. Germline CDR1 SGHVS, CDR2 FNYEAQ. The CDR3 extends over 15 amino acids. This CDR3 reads CASSSVTGQLWTQYF. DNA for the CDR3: TGTGCCAGCAGCTCCGTCACAGGCCAGTTGTGGACCCAGTACTTC.

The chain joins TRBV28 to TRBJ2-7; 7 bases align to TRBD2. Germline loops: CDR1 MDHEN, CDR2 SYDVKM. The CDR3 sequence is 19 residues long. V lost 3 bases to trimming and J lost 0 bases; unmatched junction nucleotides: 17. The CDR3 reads CASSFPQFYSGSLSYEQYF. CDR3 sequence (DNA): TGTGCCAGCAGTTTCCCCCAGTTTTATAGCGGGTCCCTCTCCTACGAGCAGTACTTC. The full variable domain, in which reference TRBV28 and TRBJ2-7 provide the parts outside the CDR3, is DVKVTQSSRYLVKRTGEKVFLECVQDMDHENMFWYRQDPGLGLRLIYFSYDVKMKEKGDIPEGYSVSREKKERFSLILESASTNQTSMYLCASSFPQFYSGSLSYEQYFGPGTRLTVT.